Following are 23 T cell receptor beta chains from one sample sequenced in a study of Graves' ophthalmopathy and Graves' hyperthyroidism. The sequenced template was RNA, covering the TCR beta CDR3 region. An opening RT-PCR round employed HTBI primers and preceded a second-round multiplex PCR. TCRdb passed the multiplex PCR reads through MiXCR, listing each CDR3 protein once. This sample has 300,000 to 400,000 distinct CDR3 sequences, with about 17% found just once. Sequenced: peripheral blood. The receptors originated from an adult woman with stable Graves' hyperthyroidism.

This clonotype was detected many times. The chain uses TRBV28 and TRBJ2-7, with D tentatively TRBD1 or TRBD2 (6 bases each). Germline CDR1 and CDR2: MDHEN and SYDVKM. The CDR3 spans 18 residues. V lost 4 bases and J lost 7, with 29 bases in between. Here the CDR3 reads CASSSIPRLAGAGREQYF. CDR3 DNA sequence: TGTGCCAGCAGTTCCATACCCCGGCTGGCAGGGGCGGGGAGGGAGCAGTACTTC.

The rearrangement links TRBV29-1 to TRBJ2-7, with 9 nucleotides matching TRBD2. The CDR3 contains 13 residues. CDR1 is SQVTM, CDR2 ANQGSEA, per germline. V gave up 4 bases and J gave up 2 bases; unmatched junction bases: 3. CDR3 DNA: TGCAGCGTTGCCTTAGCGGGAGCCTACGAGCAGTACTTC. Its protein product is CSVALAGAYEQYF.

This clonotype was recorded at least ten times. The rearrangement joins TRBV5-1 to TRBJ1-1; D not resolved. The CDR3 is 14 amino acids. The ends were cut back, 0 bases at V and 1 base at J, with 7 bases in the middle. The V gene's germline CDR1 is SGHRS and CDR2 YFSETQ. This chain's CDR3 is CASSLVMENTEAFF. For the CDR3, the DNA is TGCGCCAGCAGCTTGGTTATGGAGAACACTGAAGCTTTCTTT. Filled out from reference TRBV5-1 and TRBJ1-1, the complete variable domain reads KAGVTQTPRYLIKTRGQQVTLSCSPISGHRSVSWYQQTPGQGLQFLFEYFSETQRNKGNFPGRFSGRQFSNSRSEMNVSTLELGDSALYLCASSLVMENTEAFFGQGTRLTVV.

Worth noting for this clonotype: An end of the junction differs from the germline gene, which may be a read error. This chain links TRBV5-1 with TRBJ1-1, with D possibly being TRBD1 (5 bases). The length of the CDR3 is 14 residues. Germline loops: CDR1 SGHRS, CDR2 YFSETQ. The CDR3 DNA is TGCGTCAGCAGCTGGGACGGATTGAACACTGAAGCTTTCTTT. This sequence encodes CVSSWDGLNTEAFF.

This clonotype was counted many times. The chain joins TRBV20-1 to TRBJ2-5, with 11 bases fitting TRBD2. Trimming removed 0 bases from V and 5 bases from J; junction bases left unmatched: 8. CDR3 length equals 16 residues. CDR1 is DFQATT and CDR2 is SNEGSKA in the germline V gene (reference sequence). CDR3 nucleotides: TGCAGTGCTAGAGACCTAGCGGGAGGAGGTTGGGAGACCCAGTACTTC. It codes for CSARDLAGGGWETQYF.

This clonotype was detected only a few times. The chain has TRBV29-1 and TRBJ2-2; D gene uncertain. This CDR3 spans 13 amino acids. Germline V gene lookup returns CDR1 SQVTM and CDR2 ANQGSEA. Trimming pared 4 bases from V and 1 base from J, leaving 7 bases between. Here the CDR3 DNA reads TGCAGCGTTGGGGCTCTGAACACCGGGGAGCTGTTTTTT. Residues: CSVGALNTGELFF.

This clonotype has ten or more counts. V is TRBV6-2 or TRBV6-3 and J is TRBJ2-5; 7 bases fit TRBD2. Germline V gene sequence: CDR1 MNHEY, CDR2 SVGEGT. Trimming cost V 2 bases and J 7 bases; bases outside gene matches: 7. CDR3 length equals 14 residues. CDR3 amino acids: CASSYGGTIGTQYF. The CDR3 nucleotides are TGTGCCAGCAGTTACGGCGGGACTATCGGGACCCAGTACTTC.

This clonotype was recorded many times. V and J are TRBV2 and TRBJ1-2; 7 nucleotides align to TRBD1. Germline V gene data show CDR1 as SNHLY and CDR2 as FYNNEI. Unmatched junction bases numbered 6, after V lost 5 bases and J lost 3 bases. This CDR3 contains 14 residues. The CDR3 is CASSFTGEDYGYTF. The CDR3 nucleotides are TGTGCCAGCAGTTTTACAGGGGAGGACTATGGCTACACCTTC.

Written as DNA, the CDR3 is TGTGCCAGCAGTTACAACCGAGGTACTGGGGCCAACGTCCTGACTTTC. It encodes CASSYNRGTGANVLTF. The chain carries TRBV6-5 and TRBJ2-6; no reliable D call. The CDR3 covers 16 residues. Germline CDR1 and CDR2: MNHEY and SVGAGI. V lost 2 bases to trimming and J lost 2 bases, with 10 bases between them.

This clonotype came up many times. The chain links TRBV6-1 to TRBJ2-7; D is ambiguous. The germline V gene has CDR1 MNHNS and CDR2 SASEGT. This CDR3 comprises 13 residues. Trimming shortened V by 3 bases and J by 0 bases, and 6 bases separated the two germline ends. The CDR3 DNA reads as TGTGCCAGCAGTGATACAGCCTCCTACGAGCAGTACTTC. This sequence encodes CASSDTASYEQYF.

This sequence joins TRBV3-1 and TRBJ1-5; TRBD1 aligns across 7 bases. Losses at the gene ends were 9 bases for V and 3 bases for J; bases not matched to a gene: 11. Germline V CDR1 and CDR2: LGHDT, YNNKEL (reference sequence). The CDR3 contains 15 residues. In DNA, the CDR3 is TGTGCCAGAGCCGGACAGGCCTACCCCAATCAGCCCCAGCATTTT. Amino acids: CARAGQAYPNQPQHF.

This clonotype was seen at least ten times. CDR3: CASIERAGNYGYTF. The CDR3 nucleotides read TGTGCCAGCATTGAGAGGGCCGGCAACTATGGCTACACCTTC. The rearrangement links TRBV6-1 to TRBJ1-2; D gene unclear. This CDR3 is built from 14 residues. In germline, CDR1 is MNHNS, CDR2 SASEGT. The ends were cut back, 7 bases at V and 2 bases at J, with 14 bases in the middle.

At least ten counts were recorded for this clonotype. The chain uses TRBV12-3 or TRBV12-4 and TRBJ1-4; 7 bases match TRBD1. CDR3 size: 17 residues. V lost 4 bases to trimming and J lost 6 bases; unmatched junction nucleotides: 14. This chain's CDR3 is CASSSHRQGEEDEKLFF. In DNA, the CDR3 is TGTGCCAGCAGTTCCCACCGACAGGGAGAGGAGGATGAAAAACTGTTTTTT.

In this sample, this clonotype turned up many times. J is TRBJ1-2 and V is TRBV7-2; D possibly corresponds to TRBD1 (6 bases). The CDR3 contains 15 residues. The ends were cut back, 4 bases at V and 0 bases at J, with 12 bases in the middle. CDR1 is SGHTA, CDR2 FQGNSA, per germline. CDR3 bases: TGTGCCAGCAGCTACCGGACAGCAGCTAACTATGGCTACACCTTC. Translated: CASSYRTAANYGYTF.

This clonotype was seen repeatedly, ten times or more. The chain has TRBV7-8 and TRBJ2-5; 9 bases align to TRBD2. CDR1 and CDR2 from the germline V gene are SGHVS and FQNEAQ. CDR3 length: 14 residues. The V gene end was trimmed by 4 bases and the J gene end by 3 bases; junction bases not matched to a gene: 3. CDR3 region: CASSWGLAEETQYF. The CDR3 DNA is TGTGCCAGCAGCTGGGGACTAGCAGAAGAGACCCAGTACTTC.

The sample holds a few counts of this clonotype. V gene TRBV28 combines with J gene TRBJ2-2; 9 bases line up with TRBD1. Germline CDR1 reads MDHEN; CDR2 reads SYDVKM. J gave up 2 bases and V 3 bases, and 10 bases lay outside the gene matches. This CDR3 comprises 18 residues. CDR3: CASSFYFVGQGNTGELFF. CDR3 DNA: TGTGCCAGCAGTTTTTATTTTGTGGGACAGGGAAACACCGGGGAGCTGTTTTTT.

The chain employs TRBV6-5 and TRBJ2-5, with D hard to call. The CDR3 spans 15 residues. In germline, CDR1 is MNHEY, CDR2 SVGAGI. Trimming removed 4 bases at V and 5 bases at J, with 17 bases between. CDR3 nucleotide sequence: TGTGCCAGCAGTTCGACTTATCGCGGCAGGGAGACCCAGTACTTC. It encodes CASSSTYRGRETQYF.

This clonotype has ten or more counts. V is TRBV11-2 and J is TRBJ2-7; D gene unclear. CDR1 and CDR2 (germline): SGHAT, FQNNGV. V was clipped by 0 bases and J by 3 bases, with 6 bases between them. The CDR3 loop spans 13 amino acids. As DNA, the CDR3 is TGTGCCAGCAGCTTAGAGGGCCACTACGAGCAGTACTTC. Its translation is CASSLEGHYEQYF. The whole variable domain, filled in from reference TRBV11-2 and TRBJ2-7, reads EAGVAQSPRYKIIEKRQSVAFWCNPISGHATLYWYQQILGQGPKLLIQFQNNGVVDDSQLPKDRFSAERLKGVDSTLKIQPAKLEDSAVYLCASSLEGHYEQYFGPGTRLTVT.

This clonotype was detected ten times or more. The rearrangement joins TRBV5-5 to TRBJ2-5; D gene ambiguous. CDR1 is SGHKS, CDR2 YYEKEE, per germline (reference sequence). The V end was cut by 1 base, the J end by 4 bases, with 5 bases between. CDR3 length: 12 amino acids. CDR3 coding DNA: TGTGCCAGCAGCTTGCCTTCAGAGACCCAGTACTTC. Protein sequence: CASSLPSETQYF.

This clonotype was counted at least ten times. The chain joins TRBV29-1 to TRBJ2-7, with D perhaps given as TRBD1 or TRBD2 (5 bases each). Trimming took off 5 bases at V and 0 bases at J, with 11 bases between the two ends. The CDR3 has 13 amino acids. Germline CDR1 and CDR2: SQVTM and ANQGSEA. The CDR3 spells CSVPGPSSYEQYF. The CDR3 DNA is TGCAGCGTTCCGGGACCGAGCTCCTACGAGCAGTACTTC.

The chain combines TRBV5-1 with TRBJ1-1; 7 nucleotides agree with TRBD1. V shed 5 bases and J 4 bases; nucleotides not matched to a gene: 14. This CDR3 region has 16 residues. From germline, CDR1 is SGHRS and CDR2 YFSETQ. CDR3 in amino acids: CASSPTPLAGGTEAFF. The CDR3, as DNA: TGCGCCAGCAGTCCAACCCCTCTAGCAGGGGGCACTGAAGCTTTCTTT.

This clonotype was found many times. V and J are TRBV12-5 and TRBJ1-5; no definite D call. Germline CDR1 reads LGHNT; CDR2 reads FRNRAP. The V and J ends lost 3 bases and 1 base respectively, with 10 bases between them. This CDR3 comprises 15 residues. For the CDR3, the DNA is TGTGCTAGTGGTTTCGGCAGTGGCAGCAATCAGCCCCAGCATTTT. Amino acid sequence: CASGFGSGSNQPQHF.

This clonotype appeared many times. This sequence joins TRBV28 and TRBJ2-7; tentatively, D is TRBD1 or TRBD2 (6 bases each). V was pared by 5 bases and J by 4 bases, with 21 bases between. The CDR3 contains 16 residues. Germline V gives CDR1 MDHEN, CDR2 SYDVKM. The CDR3 DNA is TGTGCCAGCAGTCCCTTAAGGGGGGCCCATCCTTACGAGCAGTACTTC. This gives the protein CASSPLRGAHPYEQYF.